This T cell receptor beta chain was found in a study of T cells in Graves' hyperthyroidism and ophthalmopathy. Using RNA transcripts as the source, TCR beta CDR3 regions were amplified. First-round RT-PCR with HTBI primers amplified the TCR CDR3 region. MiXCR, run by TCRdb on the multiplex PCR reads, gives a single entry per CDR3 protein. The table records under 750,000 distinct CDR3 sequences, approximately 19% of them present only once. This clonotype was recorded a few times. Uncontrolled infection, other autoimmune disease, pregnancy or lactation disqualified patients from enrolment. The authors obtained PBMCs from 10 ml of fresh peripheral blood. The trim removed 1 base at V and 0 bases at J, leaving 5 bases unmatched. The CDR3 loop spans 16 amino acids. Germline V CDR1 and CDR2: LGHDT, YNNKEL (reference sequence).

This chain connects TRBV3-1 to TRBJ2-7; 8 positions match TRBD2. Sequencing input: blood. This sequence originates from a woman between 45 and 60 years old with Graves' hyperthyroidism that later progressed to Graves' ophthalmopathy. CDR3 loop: CASSQGVLADSYEQYF. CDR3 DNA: TGTGCCAGCAGCCAAGGGGTACTAGCGGACTCCTACGAGCAGTACTTC.